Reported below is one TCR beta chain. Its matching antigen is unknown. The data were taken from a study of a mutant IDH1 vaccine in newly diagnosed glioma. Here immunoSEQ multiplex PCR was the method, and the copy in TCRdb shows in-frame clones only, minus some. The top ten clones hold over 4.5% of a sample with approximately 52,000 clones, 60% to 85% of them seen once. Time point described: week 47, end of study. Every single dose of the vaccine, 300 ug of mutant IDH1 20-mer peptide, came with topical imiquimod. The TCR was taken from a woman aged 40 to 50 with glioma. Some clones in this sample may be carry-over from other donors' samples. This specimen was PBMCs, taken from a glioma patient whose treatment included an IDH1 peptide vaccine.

The CDR3 region has the DNA TGTGCCTGGAGTGGGGCTAGCGGGGGAATCTACAATGAGCAGTTCTTC. It codes for CAWSGASGGIYNEQFF. The chain has TRBV30 and TRBJ2-1, with 10 bases aligning to TRBD2. The germline CDR1 and CDR2 sequences are GTSNPN and SVGIG (reference sequence). The CDR3 covers 16 residues. Unmatched junction bases numbered 6, after V lost 1 base and J lost 3 bases.